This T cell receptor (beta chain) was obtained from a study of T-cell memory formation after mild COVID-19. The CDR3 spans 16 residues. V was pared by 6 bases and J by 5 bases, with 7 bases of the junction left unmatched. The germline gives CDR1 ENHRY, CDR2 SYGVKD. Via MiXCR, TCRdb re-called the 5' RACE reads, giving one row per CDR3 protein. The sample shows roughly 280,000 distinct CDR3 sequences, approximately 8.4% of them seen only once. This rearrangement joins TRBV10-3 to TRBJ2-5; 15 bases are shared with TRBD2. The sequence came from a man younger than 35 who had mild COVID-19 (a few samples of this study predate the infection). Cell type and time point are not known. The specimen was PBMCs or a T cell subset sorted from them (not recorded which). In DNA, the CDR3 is TGTGCCATCAGCCGGACTAGCGGGGGGGCCGAGGAGACCCAGTACTTC. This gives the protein CAISRTSGGAEETQYF.